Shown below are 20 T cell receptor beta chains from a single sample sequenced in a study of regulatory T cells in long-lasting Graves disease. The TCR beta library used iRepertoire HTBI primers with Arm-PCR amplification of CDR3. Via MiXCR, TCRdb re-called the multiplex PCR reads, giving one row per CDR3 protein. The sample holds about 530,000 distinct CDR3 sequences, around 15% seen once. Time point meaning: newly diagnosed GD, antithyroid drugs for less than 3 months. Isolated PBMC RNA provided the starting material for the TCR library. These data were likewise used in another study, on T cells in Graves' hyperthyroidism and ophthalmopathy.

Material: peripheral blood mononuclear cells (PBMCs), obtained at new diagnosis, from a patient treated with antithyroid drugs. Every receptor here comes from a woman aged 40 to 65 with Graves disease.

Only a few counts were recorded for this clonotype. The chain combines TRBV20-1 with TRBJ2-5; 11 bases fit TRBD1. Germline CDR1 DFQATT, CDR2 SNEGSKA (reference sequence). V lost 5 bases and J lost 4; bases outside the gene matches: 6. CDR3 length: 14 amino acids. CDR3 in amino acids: CSAADRGQGETQYF. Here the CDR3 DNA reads TGCAGTGCTGCGGACAGGGGGCAGGGAGAGACCCAGTACTTC.

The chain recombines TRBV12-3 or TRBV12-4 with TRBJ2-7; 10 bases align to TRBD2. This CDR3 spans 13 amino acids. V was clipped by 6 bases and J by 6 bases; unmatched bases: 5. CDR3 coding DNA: TGTGCCAGCAGGAAGCTAGCGGGGGTCGAGCAGTACTTC. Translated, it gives CASRKLAGVEQYF.

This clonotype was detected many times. The CDR3 protein is CASSPGGFPMNTEAFF. CDR3 DNA: TGTGCCAGCAGCCCCGGGGGGTTCCCCATGAACACTGAAGCTTTCTTT. This rearrangement joins TRBV7-3 to TRBJ1-1, with a tentative D call TRBD1 (5 bases). With 5 bases removed from V and 0 bases from J, the gap between germline ends came to 16 bases. CDR1 SGHTA and CDR2 FQGTGA come from the germline V gene. The CDR3 extends over 16 amino acids.

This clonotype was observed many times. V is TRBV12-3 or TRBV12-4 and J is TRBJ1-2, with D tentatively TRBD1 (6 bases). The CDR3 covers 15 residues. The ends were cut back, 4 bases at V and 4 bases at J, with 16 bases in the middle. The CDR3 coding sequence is TGTGCCAGCAGTTGGGGGGTCGGGACACCCTATGGCTACACCTTC. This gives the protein CASSWGVGTPYGYTF.

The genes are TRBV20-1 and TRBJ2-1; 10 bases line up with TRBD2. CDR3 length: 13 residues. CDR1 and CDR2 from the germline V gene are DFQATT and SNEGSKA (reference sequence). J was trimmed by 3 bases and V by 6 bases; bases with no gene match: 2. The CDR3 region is CSARTSGYNEQFF. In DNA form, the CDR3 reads TGCAGTGCCCGGACTAGCGGCTACAATGAGCAGTTCTTC.

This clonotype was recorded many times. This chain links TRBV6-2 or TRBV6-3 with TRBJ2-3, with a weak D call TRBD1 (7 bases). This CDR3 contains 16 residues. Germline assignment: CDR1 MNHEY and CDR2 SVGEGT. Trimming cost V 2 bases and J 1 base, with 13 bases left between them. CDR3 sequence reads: CASSYRQGGGTDTQYF. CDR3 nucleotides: TGTGCCAGCAGTTACAGGCAGGGGGGCGGCACAGATACGCAGTATTTT.

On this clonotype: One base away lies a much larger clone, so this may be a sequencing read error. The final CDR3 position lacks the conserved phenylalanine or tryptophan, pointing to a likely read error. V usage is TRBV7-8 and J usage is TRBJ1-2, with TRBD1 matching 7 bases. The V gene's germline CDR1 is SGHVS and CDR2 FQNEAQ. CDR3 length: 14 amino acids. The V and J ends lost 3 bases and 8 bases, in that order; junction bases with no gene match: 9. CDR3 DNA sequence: TGTGCCAGCAGCTTTGGTCAGGGGGTAGGAGGCTACACCTTG. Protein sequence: CASSFGQGVGGYTL.

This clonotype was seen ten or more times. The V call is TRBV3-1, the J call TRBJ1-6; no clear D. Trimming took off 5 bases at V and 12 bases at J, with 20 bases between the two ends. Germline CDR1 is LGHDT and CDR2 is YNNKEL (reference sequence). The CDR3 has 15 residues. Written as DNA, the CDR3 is TGTGCCAGCAGCTTCCCCGGAGGCGTTGGGGTACCCCTCCACTTT. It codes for CASSFPGGVGVPLHF.

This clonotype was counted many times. CDR3 sequence (DNA): TGCAGTGCTAGAGCCCAGGGGACGCACTCACAGCTCCTCCACTTT. Translated, it gives CSARAQGTHSQLLHF. The V gene is TRBV20-1, the J gene TRBJ1-6; a weak D match, TRBD1 (6 bases). The V gene lost 1 base and the J gene lost 15 bases, with 22 bases spanning the gap. Looked up from germline, CDR1 is DFQATT and CDR2 is SNEGSKA (reference sequence). There are 15 residues in the CDR3.

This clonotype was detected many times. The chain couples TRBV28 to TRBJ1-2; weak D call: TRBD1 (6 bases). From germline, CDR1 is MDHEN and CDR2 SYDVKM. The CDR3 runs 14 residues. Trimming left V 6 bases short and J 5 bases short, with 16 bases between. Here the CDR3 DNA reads TGTGCCAGCAGGCGTCTAGGGGGGCAATATGGCTACACCTTC. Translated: CASRRLGGQYGYTF.

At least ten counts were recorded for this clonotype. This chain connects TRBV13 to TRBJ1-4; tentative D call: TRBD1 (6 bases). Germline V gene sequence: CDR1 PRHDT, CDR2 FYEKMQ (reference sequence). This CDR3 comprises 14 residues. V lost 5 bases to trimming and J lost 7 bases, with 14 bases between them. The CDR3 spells CASSQGQGSEKLFF. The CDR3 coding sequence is TGTGCCAGCAGCCAGGGGCAGGGGAGTGAAAAACTGTTTTTT. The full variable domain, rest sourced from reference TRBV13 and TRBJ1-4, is AAGVIQSPRHLIKEKRETATLKCYPIPRHDTVYWYQQGPGQDPQFLISFYEKMQSDKGSIPDRFSAQQFSDYHSELNMSSLELGDSALYFCASSQGQGSEKLFFGSGTQLSVL.

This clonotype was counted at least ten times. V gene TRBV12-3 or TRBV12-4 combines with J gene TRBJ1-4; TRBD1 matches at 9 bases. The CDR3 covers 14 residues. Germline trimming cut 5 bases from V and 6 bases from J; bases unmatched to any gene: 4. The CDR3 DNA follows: TGTGCCAGCAGTCAGACAGGGGGGGATGAAAAACTGTTTTTT. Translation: CASSQTGGDEKLFF.

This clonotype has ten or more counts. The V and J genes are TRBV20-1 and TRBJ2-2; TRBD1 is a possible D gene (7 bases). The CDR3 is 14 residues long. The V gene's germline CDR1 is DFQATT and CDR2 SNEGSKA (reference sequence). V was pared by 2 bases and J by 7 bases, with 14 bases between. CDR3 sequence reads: CSARLRDRDGELFF. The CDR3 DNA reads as TGCAGTGCTAGATTGCGGGACAGAGACGGGGAGCTGTTTTTT.

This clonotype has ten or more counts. CDR3 nucleotide sequence: TGTGCCAGCTCGGTGGGACCTTCTGGAAACACCATATATTTT. Translating it yields CASSVGPSGNTIYF. The gene calls are TRBV18 and TRBJ1-3; a weak D match, TRBD1 (5 bases). The CDR3 is made up of 14 amino acids. V shed 6 bases and J shed 1 base, with 10 bases lying between them. From germline, CDR1 is KGHSH and CDR2 LQKENI.

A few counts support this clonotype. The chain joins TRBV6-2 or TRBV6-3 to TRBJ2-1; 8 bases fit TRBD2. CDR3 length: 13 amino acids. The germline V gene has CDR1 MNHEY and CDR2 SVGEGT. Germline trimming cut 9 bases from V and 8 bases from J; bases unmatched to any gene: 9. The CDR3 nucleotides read TGTGCCAGTGAGGCCGGGGGGGGGTATGAGCAGTTCTTC. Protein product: CASEAGGGYEQFF.

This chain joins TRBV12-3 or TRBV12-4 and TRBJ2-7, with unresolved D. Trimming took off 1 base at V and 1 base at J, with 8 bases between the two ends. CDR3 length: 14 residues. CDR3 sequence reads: CASSLDPASYEQYF. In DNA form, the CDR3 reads TGTGCCAGCAGTTTAGATCCAGCTTCCTACGAGCAGTACTTC.

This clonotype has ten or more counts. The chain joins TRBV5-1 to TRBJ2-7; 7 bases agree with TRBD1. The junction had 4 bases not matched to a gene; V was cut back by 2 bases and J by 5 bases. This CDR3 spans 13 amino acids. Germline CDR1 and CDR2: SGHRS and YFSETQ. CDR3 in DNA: TGCGCCAGCAGCTTTCGACAGGGCGACGAGCAGTACTTC. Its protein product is CASSFRQGDEQYF.

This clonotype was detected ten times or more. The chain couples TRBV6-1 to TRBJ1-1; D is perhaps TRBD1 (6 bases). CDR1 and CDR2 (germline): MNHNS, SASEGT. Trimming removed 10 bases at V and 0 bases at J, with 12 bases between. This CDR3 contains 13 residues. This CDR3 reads CATGRGMNTEAFF. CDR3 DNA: TGTGCCACCGGAAGGGGGATGAACACTGAAGCTTTCTTT.

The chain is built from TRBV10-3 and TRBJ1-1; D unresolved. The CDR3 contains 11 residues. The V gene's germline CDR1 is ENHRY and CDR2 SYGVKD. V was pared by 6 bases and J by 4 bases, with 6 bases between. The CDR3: CAISHGTEAFF. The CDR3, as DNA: TGTGCCATCAGCCACGGCACTGAAGCTTTCTTT.

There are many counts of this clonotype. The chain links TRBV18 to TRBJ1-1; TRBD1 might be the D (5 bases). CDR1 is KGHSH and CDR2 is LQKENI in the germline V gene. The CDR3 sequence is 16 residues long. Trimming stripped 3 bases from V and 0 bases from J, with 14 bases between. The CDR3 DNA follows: TGTGCCAGCTCACCCCAGAGGGCAGGGTTGAACACTGAAGCTTTCTTT. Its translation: CASSPQRAGLNTEAFF.